The clone carrying this TCR beta chain was recorded a few times. Its antigen is not identified. This entry comes from a study of identical twins. TCRdb called the 5' RACE reads again in MiXCR, with one record for every CDR3 protein. The sample lists just under 650,000 distinct CDR3 sequences, just over 7% occurring once. Study-level findings and limits: Out-of-frame alpha sequences that twins shared showed excess low generation probability. High-abundance cord blood beta clonotypes had fewer insertions; memory repertoires showed none.

Germline V CDR1 and CDR2: MDHEN, SYDVKM. The CDR3 has 14 amino acids. Trimming took off 7 bases at V and 5 bases at J, with 17 bases between the two ends. These data are also associated with another study on yellow fever vaccine responses in identical twins.

This receptor was obtained from a woman younger than 35 in good health. Material for sequencing was PBMCs. V is TRBV28 and J is TRBJ2-5; a possible D gene is TRBD2 (5 bases). Here the CDR3 DNA reads TGTGCCAGCAACCCGAGGAGGTCCTGGGAGACCCAGTACTTC. The encoded protein is CASNPRRSWETQYF.